The 29 T cell receptor beta chains given below trace back to one sample, sequenced in a study of identical twins (dated by TCRdb to about 2016). Receptor libraries were prepared by 5' RACE. Data came from an Illumina HiSeq 2000. TCRdb reworked the public reads: Q25 trimming with fastp, MiXCR clone assembly, productive beta chains retained. Rows matching on CDR3 protein sequence are summarized as one entry with the most common DNA and genes. The sample records approximately 1.8 million distinct CDR3 sequences, roughly 35% of which are singletons. Around 0.3% of the sample goes to the ten largest clones. The source material was cord blood. Receptors originate from a newborn girl in good health.

Only a few counts were recorded for this clonotype. The V and J genes are TRBV20-1 and TRBJ2-3, with TRBD1 identical over 10 bases. The CDR3 is made up of 14 amino acids. With 6 bases clipped from V and 4 bases from J, the junction kept 7 bases outside the gene matches. Germline CDR1 DFQATT, CDR2 SNEGSKA (reference sequence). CDR3 DNA: TGCAGTGCCCCCGACAGGGGGCGACCAGATACGCAGTATTTT. Its protein product is CSAPDRGRPDTQYF.

This clonotype showed up just a few times. V usage is TRBV27 and J usage is TRBJ1-2; 7 bases align to TRBD1. Losses at the gene ends were 6 bases for V and 8 bases for J; bases not matched to a gene: 9. Germline CDR1 and CDR2: MNHEY and SMNVEV (reference sequence). The CDR3 sequence is 13 residues long. In nucleotides, the CDR3 is TGTGCCAGCAGGAAGACAGGGCTACAAGGCTACACCTTC. It codes for CASRKTGLQGYTF.

Ten or more counts support this clonotype. This chain connects TRBV6-5 to TRBJ2-3, with 8 nucleotides matching TRBD2. Germline CDR1 MNHEY, CDR2 SVGAGI. The CDR3 has 11 residues. The trim removed 11 bases at V and 6 bases at J, leaving 4 bases unmatched. The CDR3 sequence is CAASGGDTQYF. The CDR3 nucleotides read TGTGCCGCTTCGGGAGGGGATACGCAGTATTTT.

The rearrangement joins TRBV3-1 to TRBJ2-1; D uncertain. Germline V gives CDR1 LGHDT, CDR2 YNNKEL (reference sequence). This CDR3 comprises 15 residues. V lost 4 bases to trimming and J lost 13 bases, with 23 bases between them. CDR3 residues: CASSPTTVYQETQFF. CDR3 in DNA: TGTGCCAGCAGCCCGACCACGGTCTACCAAGAGACCCAGTTCTTC.

The chain couples TRBV12-3 or TRBV12-4 to TRBJ2-5, with TRBD1 as a possible D gene (7 bases). Trimming removed 3 bases at V and 4 bases at J, with 12 bases between. This CDR3 spans 14 amino acids. CDR3 residues: CASSFWQGGETQYF. As DNA, the CDR3 is TGTGCCAGCAGTTTTTGGCAGGGGGGAGAGACCCAGTACTTC.

Details on this clonotype: One junction end disagrees with the germline gene, perhaps due to a read error. This sequence joins TRBV5-1 and TRBJ2-3, with D perhaps matching TRBD2 (5 bases). Germline V CDR1 and CDR2: SGHRS, YFSETQ. This CDR3 region has 14 residues. CDR3 residues: CTSSLGESTDTQYF. For the CDR3, the DNA is TGCACCAGCAGCCTCGGGGAAAGCACAGATACGCAGTATTTT.

The chain is built from TRBV5-4 and TRBJ2-5; tentative D call: TRBD1 (6 bases). In germline, CDR1 is SGHNT, CDR2 YYREEE (reference sequence). V gave up 2 bases and J gave up 7 bases, with 15 bases separating them. The CDR3 spans 14 residues. CDR3 sequence: CASSLRGEGGTQYF. The CDR3 bases are TGTGCCAGCAGCTTACGGGGAGAAGGGGGGACCCAGTACTTC.

This clonotype was seen only a few times. The chain has TRBV20-1 and TRBJ1-2; 8 nucleotides line up with TRBD1. The CDR3 loop spans 13 amino acids. Per the germline V gene, CDR1 is DFQATT and CDR2 is SNEGSKA (reference sequence). J gave up 8 bases and V 6 bases, and 11 bases lay outside the gene matches. The CDR3 DNA sequence: TGCAGTGCAAAGGGGACAGGCCTACGAGGCTACACCTTC. It is translated as CSAKGTGLRGYTF.

This clonotype was observed at least ten times. The genes are TRBV6-6 and TRBJ1-2; D is uncertain. Trimming pared 6 bases from V and 4 bases from J, leaving 9 bases between. Looked up from germline, CDR1 is MNHNY and CDR2 is SVGAGI (reference sequence). This CDR3 comprises 12 residues. The CDR3 DNA reads TGTGCCAGCAGGGCCCAAACCTATGGCTACACCTTC. Its protein is CASRAQTYGYTF.

The gene calls are TRBV6-5 and TRBJ1-5; D might be TRBD1 (6 bases). This CDR3 is 12 amino acids long. Germline V CDR1 and CDR2: MNHEY, SVGAGI. V was clipped by 5 bases and J by 5 bases, with 7 bases between them. The CDR3 nucleotides are TGTGCCAGCAGTAACAGGGATCAGCCCCAGCATTTT. It translates to CASSNRDQPQHF.

Only one count was recorded for this clonotype. A clone one base away is much larger, so this may be a read error. This sequence joins TRBV25-1 and TRBJ2-7; 7 positions agree with TRBD1. Germline V lookup: CDR1 MGHDK, CDR2 SYGVNS. The CDR3 is 12 residues long. CDR3 sequence reads: CPSSGQAYEQYF. The DNA of the CDR3 is TGTCCCAGCAGTGGACAGGCCTACGAGCAGTACTTC.

This clonotype was counted once. The rearrangement links TRBV5-6 to TRBJ1-2; D uncertain. Trimming removed 4 bases from V and 2 bases from J, with 15 bases in between. The CDR3 spans 15 residues. Looked up from germline, CDR1 is SGHDT and CDR2 is YYEEEE. The CDR3 reads CASSGRRARNYGYTF. CDR3 nucleotides: TGTGCCAGCAGCGGGAGGAGGGCGAGGAACTATGGCTACACCTTC.

This clonotype was counted only a few times. This rearrangement joins TRBV25-1 to TRBJ1-1; D gene unclear. The CDR3 is made up of 13 amino acids. Trimming removed 4 bases at V and 1 base at J, with 7 bases between. Germline CDR1 and CDR2: MGHDK and SYGVNS. The CDR3 region is CASSGPPNTEAFF. Written as DNA, the CDR3 is TGTGCCAGCAGTGGGCCGCCGAACACTGAAGCTTTCTTT.

The sample holds a few counts of this clonotype. The CDR3 region is CASSAPGVLVGYEQYF. DNA of the CDR3: TGCGCCAGCAGCGCCCCCGGAGTCCTCGTCGGCTACGAGCAGTACTTC. This chain joins TRBV5-1 and TRBJ2-7; D is unresolved. The CDR3 contains 16 residues. CDR1 is SGHRS and CDR2 is YFSETQ in the germline V gene. The ends were cut back, 4 bases at V and 3 bases at J, with 20 bases in the middle.

The chain couples TRBV6-2 or TRBV6-3 to TRBJ2-7; D gene ambiguous. Trimming left V 0 bases short and J 3 bases short, with 12 bases between. Germline CDR1 is MNHEY and CDR2 is SVGEGT. The CDR3 extends over 15 amino acids. The DNA for the CDR3 is TGTGCCAGCAGTTACTCGACCCGGAACATCTACGAGCAGTACTTC. It is translated as CASSYSTRNIYEQYF.

V usage is TRBV3-1 and J usage is TRBJ2-5, with D unclear. The J call may be faulty, since TRBJ2-7 better matches the DNA end. The CDR3 has 12 residues. Per the germline V gene, CDR1 is LGHDT and CDR2 is YNNKEL (reference sequence). The CDR3 nucleotides read TGTGCCAGCAGCCCGCACAGTTTCGAGCAGTACTTC. Translation: CASSPHSFEQYF.

V gene TRBV6-5 combines with J gene TRBJ2-1; TRBD1 is a possible D gene (6 bases). Deletions cut 4 bases from V and 4 bases from J, with 20 bases between. The CDR3 sequence is 17 residues long. CDR1 MNHEY and CDR2 SVGAGI come from the germline V gene. Here the CDR3 reads CASSFSRRTVSYNEQFF. The CDR3 DNA reads as TGTGCCAGCAGTTTCTCCAGAAGGACAGTGTCTTACAATGAGCAGTTCTTC.

This clonotype was detected only a few times. The gene calls are TRBV9 and TRBJ2-3; weak D call: TRBD2 (5 bases). The V gene's germline CDR1 is SGDLS and CDR2 YYNGEE. Trimming pared 4 bases from V and 1 base from J, leaving 13 bases between. The CDR3 has 15 amino acids. CDR3 DNA: TGTGCCAGCAGCCCAACTAGTGCGGGCACAGATACGCAGTATTTT. This sequence encodes CASSPTSAGTDTQYF.

In this sample, this clonotype turned up a few times. One junction end does not reproduce the germline sequence, and a read error may be involved. The chain uses TRBV7-3 and TRBJ2-7; 8 bases align to TRBD1. Germline values: CDR1 SGHTA, CDR2 FQGTGA. The CDR3 runs 15 residues. The CDR3 sequence: CASSITGQGSYEQYF. CDR3 nucleotides: TGTGCCAGCAGCATAACCGGACAGGGTTCCTACGAGCAGTACTTC.

This clonotype was counted a few times. The rearrangement uses TRBV20-1 and TRBJ2-3; possibly TRBD2 for D (5 bases). V was shortened by 3 bases and J by 1 base, with 11 bases between the two germline ends. The germline V gene has CDR1 DFQATT and CDR2 SNEGSKA (reference sequence). The CDR3 is 14 amino acids. In nucleotides, the CDR3 is TGCAGTGCTAGCTTGGATAGCGGCACAGATACGCAGTATTTT. It encodes CSASLDSGTDTQYF.

The V call is TRBV29-1, the J call TRBJ2-2, with D possibly called TRBD1 or TRBD2 (5 bases each). V was cut by 5 bases and J by 7 bases, with 11 bases left in between. There are 12 residues in the CDR3. The V gene's germline CDR1 is SQVTM and CDR2 ANQGSEA. The CDR3 coding sequence is TGCAGCGTTCTGGGGGTACGCGGGGAGCTGTTTTTT. The encoded protein is CSVLGVRGELFF.

The chain joins TRBV12-3 or TRBV12-4 to TRBJ2-5, with D maybe TRBD1 (5 bases). This CDR3 is built from 15 residues. V shed 3 bases and J shed 5 bases, with 16 bases lying between them. The CDR3: CASSLYPTARETQYF. The CDR3 nucleotides are TGTGCCAGCAGTTTGTATCCGACAGCTCGCGAGACCCAGTACTTC.

This clonotype was picked up many times. This chain joins TRBV28 and TRBJ2-3; TRBD1 matches 7 bases. The CDR3 has 14 residues. Germline V gives CDR1 MDHEN, CDR2 SYDVKM. V dropped 5 bases and J dropped 5; count of bases not matched to a gene: 7. As DNA, the CDR3 is TGTGCCAGCAGTCCGGGGACAGCTAGAGATACGCAGTATTTT. Amino acid sequence: CASSPGTARDTQYF. The full variable domain, in which reference TRBV28 and TRBJ2-3 provide the parts outside the CDR3, is DVKVTQSSRYLVKRTGEKVFLECVQDMDHENMFWYRQDPGLGLRLIYFSYDVKMKEKGDIPEGYSVSREKKERFSLILESASTNQTSMYLCASSPGTARDTQYFGPGTRLTVL.

The V gene is TRBV18, the J gene TRBJ2-7; maybe TRBD1 (6 bases). Per germline, CDR1 KGHSH and CDR2 LQKENI. CDR3 length equals 14 residues. V dropped 2 bases and J dropped 0 bases, with 8 bases sitting between them. Here the CDR3 reads CASSPIQGSYEQYF. The CDR3 DNA sequence: TGTGCCAGCTCACCAATACAGGGCTCCTACGAGCAGTACTTC.

This clonotype occurred many times. The chain joins TRBV27 to TRBJ1-5; D remains ambiguous. CDR3 length: 14 amino acids. Germline CDR1 MNHEY, CDR2 SMNVEV (reference sequence). Trimming took off 4 bases at V and 0 bases at J, with 7 bases between the two ends. The CDR3 sequence is CASSSGFSNQPQHF. As DNA, the CDR3 is TGTGCCAGCAGTTCGGGATTTAGCAATCAGCCCCAGCATTTT.

The rearrangement links TRBV7-2 to TRBJ2-4, with 8 bases identical to TRBD1. Germline V gene sequence: CDR1 SGHTA, CDR2 FQGNSA. The CDR3 is 14 residues long. With V trimmed by 4 bases and J by 5 bases, 4 bases remained unmatched. The CDR3: CASSWDRTQNIQYF. The DNA of the CDR3 is TGTGCCAGCAGCTGGGACAGGACGCAAAACATTCAGTACTTC.

The V gene is TRBV27, the J gene TRBJ2-1; D is possibly TRBD2 (5 bases). This CDR3 comprises 14 residues. Trimming stripped 8 bases from V and 10 bases from J, with 21 bases between. From germline, CDR1 is MNHEY and CDR2 SMNVEV (reference sequence). The CDR3 is CASGHLESGVEQFF. CDR3 coding DNA: TGTGCCAGCGGCCACTTAGAATCCGGGGTCGAGCAGTTCTTC.

This clonotype was counted only a few times. The V and J genes are TRBV20-1 and TRBJ2-7; 8 bases match TRBD2. The CDR3 spans 14 residues. With V trimmed by 3 bases and J by 3 bases, 7 bases remained unmatched. Looked up from germline, CDR1 is DFQATT and CDR2 is SNEGSKA (reference sequence). The CDR3 nucleotides are TGCAGTGCTAGCCCCAGCGGGAGCCTCTACGAGCAGTACTTC. Amino acids: CSASPSGSLYEQYF.

This clonotype was recorded at least ten times. The chain combines TRBV28 with TRBJ2-1, with 8 bases fitting TRBD2. The germline gives CDR1 MDHEN, CDR2 SYDVKM. There are 16 residues in the CDR3. V lost 6 bases and J lost 0; bases outside the gene matches: 7. The CDR3 sequence is CASSNSGTSSYNEQFF. CDR3 in DNA: TGTGCCAGCAGCAATAGCGGGACGAGCTCCTACAATGAGCAGTTCTTC. Looking up the rest from reference TRBV28 and TRBJ2-1 gives the full variable domain: DVKVTQSSRYLVKRTGEKVFLECVQDMDHENMFWYRQDPGLGLRLIYFSYDVKMKEKGDIPEGYSVSREKKERFSLILESASTNQTSMYLCASSNSGTSSYNEQFFGPGTRLTVL.